This T cell receptor (beta chain) came from a study of lymphopenia after photon versus proton radiotherapy. Germline CDR1 is MNHEY and CDR2 is SVGAGI. The CDR3 loop spans 15 amino acids. Trimming took 4 bases from V and 0 from J, leaving 12 bases between them. This table comes from immunoSEQ multiplex PCR, and its TCRdb copy is limited to in-frame clones, with some not included. The sample includes about 55,000 clones, approximately 84% seen only once; the top ten take around 2%. This clone came up once. The chain uses TRBV6-5 and TRBJ1-2; possible D gene TRBD1, 5 bases. The source was peripheral blood, collected from a patient treated with proton-based radiotherapy. The sequence came from a man in his sixties with pancreatic cancer. The CDR3 coding sequence is TGTGCCAGCAGTTGGGGGACTCAAGCTAACTATGGCTACACCTTC. Translated: CASSWGTQANYGYTF.